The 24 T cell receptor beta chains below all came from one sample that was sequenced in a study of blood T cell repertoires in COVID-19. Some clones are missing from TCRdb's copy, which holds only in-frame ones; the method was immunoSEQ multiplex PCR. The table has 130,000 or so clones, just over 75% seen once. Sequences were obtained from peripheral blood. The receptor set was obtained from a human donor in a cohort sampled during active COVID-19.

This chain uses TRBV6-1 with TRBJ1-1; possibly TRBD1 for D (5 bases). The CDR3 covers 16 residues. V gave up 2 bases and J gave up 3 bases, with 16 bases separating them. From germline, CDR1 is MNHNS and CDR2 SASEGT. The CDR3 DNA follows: TGTGCCAGCAGTGAAAGGGGCAGAAGTGGGGACACTGAAGCTTTCTTT. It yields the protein CASSERGRSGDTEAFF.

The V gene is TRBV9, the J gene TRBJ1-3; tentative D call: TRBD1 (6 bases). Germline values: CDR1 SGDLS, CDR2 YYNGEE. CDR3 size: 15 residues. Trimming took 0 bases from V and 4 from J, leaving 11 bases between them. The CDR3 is CASSVGAGEGNTIYF. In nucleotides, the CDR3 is TGTGCCAGCAGCGTAGGGGCAGGGGAAGGAAACACCATATATTTT.

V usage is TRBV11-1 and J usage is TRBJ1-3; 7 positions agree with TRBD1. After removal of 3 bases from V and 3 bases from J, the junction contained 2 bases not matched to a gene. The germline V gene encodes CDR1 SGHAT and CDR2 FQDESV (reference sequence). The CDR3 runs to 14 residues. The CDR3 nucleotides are TGTGCCAGCAGCTTGACAGGGAGTGGAAACACCATATATTTT. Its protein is CASSLTGSGNTIYF.

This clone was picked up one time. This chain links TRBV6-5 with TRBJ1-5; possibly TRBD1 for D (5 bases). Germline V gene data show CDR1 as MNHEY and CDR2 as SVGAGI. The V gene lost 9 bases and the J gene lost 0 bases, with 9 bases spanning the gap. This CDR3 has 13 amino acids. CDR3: CASGHYSNQPQHF. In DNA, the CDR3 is TGTGCCAGTGGACATTATAGCAATCAGCCCCAGCATTTT.

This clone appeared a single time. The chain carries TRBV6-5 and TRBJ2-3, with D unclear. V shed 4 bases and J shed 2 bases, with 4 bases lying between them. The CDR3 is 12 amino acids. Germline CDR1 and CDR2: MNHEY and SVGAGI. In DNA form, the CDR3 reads TGTGCCAGCAGTTCCAACACAGATACGCAGTATTTT. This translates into CASSSNTDTQYF.

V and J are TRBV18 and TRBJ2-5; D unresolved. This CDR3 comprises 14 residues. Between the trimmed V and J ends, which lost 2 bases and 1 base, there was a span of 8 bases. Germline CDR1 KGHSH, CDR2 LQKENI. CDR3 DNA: TGTGCCAGCTCACCATCGGTCATCCAAGAGACCCAGTACTTC. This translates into CASSPSVIQETQYF.

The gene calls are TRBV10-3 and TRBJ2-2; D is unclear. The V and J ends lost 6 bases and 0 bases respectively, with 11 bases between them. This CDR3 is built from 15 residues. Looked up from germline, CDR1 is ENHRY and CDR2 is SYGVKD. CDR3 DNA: TGTGCCATCAGGACAAGCCTTCCGAACACCGGGGAGCTGTTTTTT. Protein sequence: CAIRTSLPNTGELFF.

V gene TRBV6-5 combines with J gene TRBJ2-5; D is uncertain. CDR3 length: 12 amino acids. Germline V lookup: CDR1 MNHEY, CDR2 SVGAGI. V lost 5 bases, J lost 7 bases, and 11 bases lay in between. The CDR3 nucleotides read TGTGCCAGCAGTCCCCTCAGAGGGACCCAGTACTTC. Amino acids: CASSPLRGTQYF.

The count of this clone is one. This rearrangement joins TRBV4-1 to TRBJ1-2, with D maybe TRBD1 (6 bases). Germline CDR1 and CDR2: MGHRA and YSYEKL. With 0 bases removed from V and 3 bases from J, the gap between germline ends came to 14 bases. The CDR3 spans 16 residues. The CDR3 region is CASSQDRTALYYGYTF. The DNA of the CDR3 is TGCGCCAGCAGCCAAGATCGGACAGCCCTTTACTATGGCTACACCTTC.

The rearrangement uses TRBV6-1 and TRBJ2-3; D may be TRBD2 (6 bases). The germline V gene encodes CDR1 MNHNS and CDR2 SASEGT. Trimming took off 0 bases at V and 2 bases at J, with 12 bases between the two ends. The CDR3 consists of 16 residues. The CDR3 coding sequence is TGTGCCAGCAGTGAAGCTTGGGGGGACGCCACAGATACGCAGTATTTT. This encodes CASSEAWGDATDTQYF.

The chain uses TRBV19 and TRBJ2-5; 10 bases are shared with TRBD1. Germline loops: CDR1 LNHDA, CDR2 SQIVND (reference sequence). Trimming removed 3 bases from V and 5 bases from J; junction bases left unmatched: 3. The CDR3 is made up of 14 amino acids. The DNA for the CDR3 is TGTGCCAGTAGTATTGACAGGGGGCGGGAGACCCAGTACTTC. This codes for CASSIDRGRETQYF.

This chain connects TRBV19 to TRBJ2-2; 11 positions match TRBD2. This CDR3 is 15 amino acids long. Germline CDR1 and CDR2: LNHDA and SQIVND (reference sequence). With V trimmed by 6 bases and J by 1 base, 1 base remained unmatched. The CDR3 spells CASRTSGMNTGELFF. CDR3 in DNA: TGTGCCAGTAGGACTAGCGGGATGAACACCGGGGAGCTGTTTTTT. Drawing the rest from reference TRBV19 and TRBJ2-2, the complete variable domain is DGGITQSPKYLFRKEGQNVTLSCEQNLNHDAMYWYRQDPGQGLRLIYYSQIVNDFQKGDIAEGYSVSREKKESFPLTVTSAQKNPTAFYLCASRTSGMNTGELFFGEGSRLTVL.

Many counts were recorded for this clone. In DNA, the CDR3 is TGTGCCACACGAACTAGCGGGGGTACGACCCAGTACTTC. Protein sequence: CATRTSGGTTQYF. The chain has TRBV12-3 or TRBV12-4 and TRBJ2-5; 11 nucleotides match TRBD2. The CDR3 length is 13 residues. V was clipped by 10 bases and J by 7 bases; unmatched bases: 8.

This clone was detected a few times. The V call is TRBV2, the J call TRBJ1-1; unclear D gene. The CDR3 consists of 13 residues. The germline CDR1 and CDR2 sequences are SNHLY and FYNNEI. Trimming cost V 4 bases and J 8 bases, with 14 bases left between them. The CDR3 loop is CASSASGSWEAFF. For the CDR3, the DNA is TGTGCCAGCAGTGCCTCCGGGAGCTGGGAAGCTTTCTTT.

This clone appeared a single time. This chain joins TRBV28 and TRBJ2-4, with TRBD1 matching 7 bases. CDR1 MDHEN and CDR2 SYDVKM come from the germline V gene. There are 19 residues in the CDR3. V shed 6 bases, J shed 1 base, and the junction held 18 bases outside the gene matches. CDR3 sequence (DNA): TGTGCCAGCAGCCTATTTCTAACCTGGACAGGTTACGCCAAAAACATTCAGTACTTC. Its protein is CASSLFLTWTGYAKNIQYF.

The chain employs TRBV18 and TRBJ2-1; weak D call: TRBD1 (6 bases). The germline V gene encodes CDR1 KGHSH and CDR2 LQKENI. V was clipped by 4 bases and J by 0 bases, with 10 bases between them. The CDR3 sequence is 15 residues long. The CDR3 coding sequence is TGTGCCAGCTCACTAGGGACAAGCTCCTACAATGAGCAGTTCTTC. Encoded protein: CASSLGTSSYNEQFF.

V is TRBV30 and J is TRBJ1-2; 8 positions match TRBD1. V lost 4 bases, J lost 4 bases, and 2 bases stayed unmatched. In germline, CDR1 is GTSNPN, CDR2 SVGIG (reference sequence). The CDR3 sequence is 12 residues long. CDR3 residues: CAWTTGGYGYTF. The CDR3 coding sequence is TGTGCCTGGACCACAGGGGGCTATGGCTACACCTTC.

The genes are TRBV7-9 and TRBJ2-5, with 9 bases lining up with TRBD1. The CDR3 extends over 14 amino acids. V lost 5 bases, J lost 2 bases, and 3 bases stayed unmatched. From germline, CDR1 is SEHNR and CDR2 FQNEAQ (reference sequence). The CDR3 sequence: CASSPGTGQETQYF. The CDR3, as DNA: TGTGCCAGCAGCCCCGGGACAGGGCAAGAGACCCAGTACTTC. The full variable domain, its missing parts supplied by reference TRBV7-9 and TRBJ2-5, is DTGVSQNPRHKITKRGQNVTFRCDPISEHNRLYWYRQTLGQGPEFLTYFQNEAQLEKSRLLSDRFSAERPKGSFSTLEIQRTEQGDSAMYLCASSPGTGQETQYFGPGTRLLVL.

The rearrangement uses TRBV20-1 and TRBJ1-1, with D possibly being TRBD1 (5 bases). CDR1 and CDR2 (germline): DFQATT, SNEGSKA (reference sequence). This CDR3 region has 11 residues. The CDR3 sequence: CTPWRGAEAFF. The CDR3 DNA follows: TGCACTCCTTGGCGGGGGGCTGAAGCTTTCTTT.

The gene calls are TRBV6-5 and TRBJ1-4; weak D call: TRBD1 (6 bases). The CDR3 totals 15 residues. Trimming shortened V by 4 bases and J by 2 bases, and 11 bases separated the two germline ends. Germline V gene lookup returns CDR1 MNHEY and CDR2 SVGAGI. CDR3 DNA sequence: TGTGCCAGCAGTTCAACCAGGGGCACTAATGAAAAACTGTTTTTT. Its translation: CASSSTRGTNEKLFF.

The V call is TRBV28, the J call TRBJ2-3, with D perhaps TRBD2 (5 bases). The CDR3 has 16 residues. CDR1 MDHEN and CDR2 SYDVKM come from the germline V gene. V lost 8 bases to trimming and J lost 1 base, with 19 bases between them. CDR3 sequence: CASGPRGRRGTDTQYF. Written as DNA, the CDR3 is TGTGCCAGCGGGCCCCGGGGTAGAAGGGGCACAGATACGCAGTATTTT. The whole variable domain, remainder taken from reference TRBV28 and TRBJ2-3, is DVKVTQSSRYLVKRTGEKVFLECVQDMDHENMFWYRQDPGLGLRLIYFSYDVKMKEKGDIPEGYSVSREKKERFSLILESASTNQTSMYLCASGPRGRRGTDTQYFGPGTRLTVL.

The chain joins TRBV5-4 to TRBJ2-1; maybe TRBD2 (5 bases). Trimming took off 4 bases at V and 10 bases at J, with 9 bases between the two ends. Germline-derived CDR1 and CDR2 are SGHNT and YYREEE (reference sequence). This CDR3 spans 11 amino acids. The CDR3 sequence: CASSTWEEQFF. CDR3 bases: TGTGCCAGCAGCACCTGGGAGGAGCAGTTCTTC.

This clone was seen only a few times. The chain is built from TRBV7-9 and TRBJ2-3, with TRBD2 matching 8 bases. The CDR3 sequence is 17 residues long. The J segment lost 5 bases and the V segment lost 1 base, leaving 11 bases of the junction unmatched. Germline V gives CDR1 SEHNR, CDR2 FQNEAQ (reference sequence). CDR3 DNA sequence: TGTGCCAGCAGCTTAGGGGTGGCCGGGGGGGCAGAAGATACGCAGTATTTT. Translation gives CASSLGVAGGAEDTQYF. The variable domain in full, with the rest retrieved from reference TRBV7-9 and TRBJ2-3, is DTGVSQNPRHKITKRGQNVTFRCDPISEHNRLYWYRQTLGQGPEFLTYFQNEAQLEKSRLLSDRFSAERPKGSFSTLEIQRTEQGDSAMYLCASSLGVAGGAEDTQYFGPGTRLTVL.

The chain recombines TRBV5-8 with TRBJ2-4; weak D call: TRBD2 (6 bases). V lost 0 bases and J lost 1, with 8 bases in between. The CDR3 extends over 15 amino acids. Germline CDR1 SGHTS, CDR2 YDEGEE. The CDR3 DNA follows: TGTGCCAGCAGCTTGGAACGGGGGGCCAAAAACATTCAGTACTTC. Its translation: CASSLERGAKNIQYF.